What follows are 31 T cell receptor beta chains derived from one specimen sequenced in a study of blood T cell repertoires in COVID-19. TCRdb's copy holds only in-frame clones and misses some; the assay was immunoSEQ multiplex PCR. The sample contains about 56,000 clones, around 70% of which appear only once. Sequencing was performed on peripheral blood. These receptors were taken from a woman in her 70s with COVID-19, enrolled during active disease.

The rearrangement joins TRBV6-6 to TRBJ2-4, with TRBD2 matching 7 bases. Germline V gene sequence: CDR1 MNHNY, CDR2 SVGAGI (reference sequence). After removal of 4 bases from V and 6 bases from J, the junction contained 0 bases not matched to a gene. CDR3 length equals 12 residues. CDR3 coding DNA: TGTGCCAGCAGTTCTAGCGGAAACATTCAGTACTTC. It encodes CASSSSGNIQYF.

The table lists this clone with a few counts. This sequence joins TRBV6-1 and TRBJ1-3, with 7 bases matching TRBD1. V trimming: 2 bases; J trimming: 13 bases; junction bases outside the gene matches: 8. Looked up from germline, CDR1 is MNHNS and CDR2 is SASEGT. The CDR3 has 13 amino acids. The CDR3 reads CASSERGSRGIYF. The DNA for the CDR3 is TGTGCCAGCAGTGAAAGGGGAAGCAGGGGGATATATTTT.

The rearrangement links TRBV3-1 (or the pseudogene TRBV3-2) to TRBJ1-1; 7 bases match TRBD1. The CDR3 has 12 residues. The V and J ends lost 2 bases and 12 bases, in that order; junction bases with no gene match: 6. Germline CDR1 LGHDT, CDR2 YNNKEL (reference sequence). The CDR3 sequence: CASSQLRGETFF. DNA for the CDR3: TGTGCCAGCAGCCAACTCAGGGGGGAAACTTTCTTT.

The DNA for the CDR3 is TGTGCCAGTAGTATCCCCTTGGGGAGTAGTTACACTGAAGCTTTCTTT. This encodes CASSIPLGSSYTEAFF. The chain is built from TRBV19 and TRBJ1-1; no reliable D call. Trimming cost V 3 bases and J 3 bases, with 17 bases left between them. The germline V gene encodes CDR1 LNHDA and CDR2 SQIVND (reference sequence). The length of the CDR3 is 16 residues.

CDR3 protein: CASSQGGEGDYGYTF. CDR3 DNA: TGTGCCAGCAGCCAAGGGGGGGAGGGTGACTATGGCTACACCTTC. This sequence joins TRBV4-2 and TRBJ1-2; D is perhaps TRBD1 (5 bases). The germline gives CDR1 LGHNA, CDR2 YNFKEQ. V gave up 1 base and J gave up 3 bases, with 12 bases separating them. This CDR3 spans 15 amino acids.

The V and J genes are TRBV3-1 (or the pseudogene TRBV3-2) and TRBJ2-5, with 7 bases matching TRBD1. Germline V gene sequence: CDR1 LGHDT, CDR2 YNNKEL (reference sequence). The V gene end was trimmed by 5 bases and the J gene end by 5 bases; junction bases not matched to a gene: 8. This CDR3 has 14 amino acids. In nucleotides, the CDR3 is TGTGCCAGCAGCTTCGGGACAGTCGACGAGACCCAGTACTTC. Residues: CASSFGTVDETQYF.

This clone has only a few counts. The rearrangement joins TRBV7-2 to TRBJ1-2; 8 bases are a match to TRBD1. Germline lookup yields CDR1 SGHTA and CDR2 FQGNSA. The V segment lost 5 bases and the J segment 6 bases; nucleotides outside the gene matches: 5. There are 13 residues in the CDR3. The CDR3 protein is CASSPWTGNGYTF. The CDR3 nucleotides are TGTGCCAGCAGCCCATGGACAGGGAATGGCTACACCTTC.

The CDR3 DNA reads TGTGCCAGCAGTTACGGTTCCGCGGAGACCCAGTACTTC. This translates into CASSYGSAETQYF. The rearrangement links TRBV6-6 to TRBJ2-5; no clear D gene. The CDR3 is 13 amino acids. CDR1 is MNHNY and CDR2 is SVGAGI in the germline V gene (reference sequence). With 2 bases removed from V and 5 bases from J, the gap between germline ends came to 9 bases.

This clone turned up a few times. The CDR3 reads CASSRDSKGDTQYF. The CDR3 region has the DNA TGTGCCAGCAGCCGGGACAGTAAGGGGGATACGCAGTATTTT. The chain employs TRBV3-1 (or the pseudogene TRBV3-2) and TRBJ2-3; 7 bases align to TRBD1. CDR1 is LGHDT, CDR2 YNNKEL, per germline (reference sequence). The CDR3 covers 14 residues. V gave up 4 bases and J gave up 6 bases; unmatched junction bases: 7.

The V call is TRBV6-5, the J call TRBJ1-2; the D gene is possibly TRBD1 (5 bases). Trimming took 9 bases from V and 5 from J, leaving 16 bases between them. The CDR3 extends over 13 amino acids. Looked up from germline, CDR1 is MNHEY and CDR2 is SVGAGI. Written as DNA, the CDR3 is TGTGCCAGTTGTGAGAGGGGAGGATATGGCTACACCTTC. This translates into CASCERGGYGYTF.

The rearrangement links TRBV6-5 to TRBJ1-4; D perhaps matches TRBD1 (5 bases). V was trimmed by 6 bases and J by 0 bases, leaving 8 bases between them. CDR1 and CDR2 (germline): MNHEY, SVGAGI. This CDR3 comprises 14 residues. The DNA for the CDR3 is TGTGCCAGCAGACCGACAGCAACTAATGAAAAACTGTTTTTT. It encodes CASRPTATNEKLFF.

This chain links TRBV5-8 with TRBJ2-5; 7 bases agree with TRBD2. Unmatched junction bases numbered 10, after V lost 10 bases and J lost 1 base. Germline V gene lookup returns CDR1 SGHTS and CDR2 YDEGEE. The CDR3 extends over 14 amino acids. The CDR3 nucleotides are TGTGCCTCTTCCCAGGGCGGGGGCCAAGAGACCCAGTACTTC. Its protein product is CASSQGGGQETQYF. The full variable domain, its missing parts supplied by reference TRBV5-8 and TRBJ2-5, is EAGVTQSPTHLIKTRGQQATLRCSPISGHTSVYWYQQALGLGLQFLLWYDEGEERNRGNFPPRFSGRQFPNYSSELNVNALELEDSALYLCASSQGGGQETQYFGPGTRLLVL.

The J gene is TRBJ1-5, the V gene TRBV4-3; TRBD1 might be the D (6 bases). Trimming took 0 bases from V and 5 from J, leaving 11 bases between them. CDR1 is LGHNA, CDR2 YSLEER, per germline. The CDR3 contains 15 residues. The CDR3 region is CASSQDPQGDQPQHF. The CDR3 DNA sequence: TGCGCCAGCAGCCAAGATCCACAGGGCGATCAGCCCCAGCATTTT.

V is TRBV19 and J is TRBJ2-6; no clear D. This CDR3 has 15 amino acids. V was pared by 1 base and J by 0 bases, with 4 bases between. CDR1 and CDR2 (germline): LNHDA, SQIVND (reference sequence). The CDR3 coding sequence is TGTGCCAGTAGTATAGTAGACTCTGGGGCCAACGTCCTGACTTTC. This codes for CASSIVDSGANVLTF.

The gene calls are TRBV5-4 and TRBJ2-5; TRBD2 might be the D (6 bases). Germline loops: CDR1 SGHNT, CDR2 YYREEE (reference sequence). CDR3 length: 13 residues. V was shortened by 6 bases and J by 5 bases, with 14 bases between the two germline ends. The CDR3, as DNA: TGTGCCAGCACCATCCCCGGAGGGGAGACCCAGTACTTC. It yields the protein CASTIPGGETQYF. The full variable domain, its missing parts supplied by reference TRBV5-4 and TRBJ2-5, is ETGVTQSPTHLIKTRGQQVTLRCSSQSGHNTVSWYQQALGQGPQFIFQYYREEENGRGNFPPRFSGLQFPNYSSELNVNALELDDSALYLCASTIPGGETQYFGPGTRLLVL.

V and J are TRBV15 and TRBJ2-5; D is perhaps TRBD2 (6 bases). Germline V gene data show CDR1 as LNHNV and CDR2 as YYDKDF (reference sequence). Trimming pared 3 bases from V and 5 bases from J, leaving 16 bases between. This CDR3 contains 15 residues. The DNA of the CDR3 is TGTGCCACCAGCAGGGCCCCGGGAGTGGGGGAGACCCAGTACTTC. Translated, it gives CATSRAPGVGETQYF.

The CDR3 DNA is TGTGCCAGCAGTGTCTGGACAGGGGGCGTCTCTGGAAACACCATATATTTT. It codes for CASSVWTGGVSGNTIYF. The genes are TRBV6-2 or TRBV6-3 and TRBJ1-3; 11 positions agree with TRBD1. CDR3 size: 17 residues. V shed 5 bases and J 0 bases; nucleotides not matched to a gene: 6. Germline values: CDR1 MNHEY, CDR2 SVGEGT.

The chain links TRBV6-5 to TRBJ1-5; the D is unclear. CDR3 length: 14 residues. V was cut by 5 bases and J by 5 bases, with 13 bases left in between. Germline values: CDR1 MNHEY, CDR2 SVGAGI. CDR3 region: CASSLQVYDQPQHF. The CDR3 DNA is TGTGCCAGCAGTCTCCAGGTCTACGATCAGCCCCAGCATTTT.

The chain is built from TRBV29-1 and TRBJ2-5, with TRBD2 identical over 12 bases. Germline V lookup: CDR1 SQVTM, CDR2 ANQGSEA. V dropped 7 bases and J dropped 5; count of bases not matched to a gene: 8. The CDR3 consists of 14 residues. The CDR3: CSGRGLAGWETQYF. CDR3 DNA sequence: TGCAGCGGAAGAGGACTAGCGGGGTGGGAGACCCAGTACTTC.

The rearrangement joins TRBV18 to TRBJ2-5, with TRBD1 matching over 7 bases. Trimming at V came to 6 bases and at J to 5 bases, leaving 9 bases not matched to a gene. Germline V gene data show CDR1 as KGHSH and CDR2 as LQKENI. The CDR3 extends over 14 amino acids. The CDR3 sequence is CASSYSGQEETQYF. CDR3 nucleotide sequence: TGTGCCAGCTCCTATTCAGGACAGGAGGAGACCCAGTACTTC.

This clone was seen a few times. CDR3 loop: CASALGSNYGYTF. The CDR3 DNA follows: TGCGCCAGCGCACTGGGCAGCAACTATGGCTACACCTTC. V and J are TRBV5-1 and TRBJ1-2; no firm D call. CDR3 length: 13 residues. V lost 7 bases and J lost 2, with 12 bases in between. Germline V gives CDR1 SGHRS, CDR2 YFSETQ.

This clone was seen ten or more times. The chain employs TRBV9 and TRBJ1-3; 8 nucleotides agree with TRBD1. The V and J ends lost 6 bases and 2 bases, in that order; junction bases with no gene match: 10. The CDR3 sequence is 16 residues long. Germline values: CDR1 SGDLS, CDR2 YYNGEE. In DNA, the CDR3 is TGTGCCAGCAATCGGGCAGGGGGCGGAACTGGAAACACCATATATTTT. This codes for CASNRAGGGTGNTIYF.

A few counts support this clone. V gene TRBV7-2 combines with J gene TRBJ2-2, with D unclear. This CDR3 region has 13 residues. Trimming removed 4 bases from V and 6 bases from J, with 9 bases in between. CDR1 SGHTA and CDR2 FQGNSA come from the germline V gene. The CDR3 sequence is CASSSEVAGELFF. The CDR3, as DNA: TGTGCCAGCAGCTCCGAGGTGGCCGGGGAGCTGTTTTTT.

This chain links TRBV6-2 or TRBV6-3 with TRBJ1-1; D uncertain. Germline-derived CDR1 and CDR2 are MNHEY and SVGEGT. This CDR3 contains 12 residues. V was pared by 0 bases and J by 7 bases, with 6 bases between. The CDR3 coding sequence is TGTGCCAGCAGTTACTCAACACGTGAAGCTTTCTTT. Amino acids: CASSYSTREAFF.

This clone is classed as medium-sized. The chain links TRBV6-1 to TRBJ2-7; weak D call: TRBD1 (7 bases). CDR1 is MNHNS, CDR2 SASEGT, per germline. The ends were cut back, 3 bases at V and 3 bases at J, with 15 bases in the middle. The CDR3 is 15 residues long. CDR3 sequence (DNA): TGTGCCAGCAGTGAGGCTCAGGGGGGAAGCTACGAGCAGTACGTC. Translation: CASSEAQGGSYEQYV.

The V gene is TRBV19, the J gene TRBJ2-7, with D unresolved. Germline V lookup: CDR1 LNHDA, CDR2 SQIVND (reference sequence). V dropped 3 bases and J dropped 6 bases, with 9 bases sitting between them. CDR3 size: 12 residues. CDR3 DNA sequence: TGTGCCAGTAGTATCCCGCTCGGCGAGCAGTACTTC. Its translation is CASSIPLGEQYF.

The CDR3 nucleotides are TGCGCCAGCAGCCAAGATAAAAGCACAGATACGCAGTATTTT. Its protein is CASSQDKSTDTQYF. This sequence joins TRBV4-3 and TRBJ2-3; D is uncertain. V lost 0 bases and J 0 bases, leaving 4 bases between the germline ends. The germline CDR1 and CDR2 sequences are LGHNA and YSLEER. CDR3 length: 14 residues.

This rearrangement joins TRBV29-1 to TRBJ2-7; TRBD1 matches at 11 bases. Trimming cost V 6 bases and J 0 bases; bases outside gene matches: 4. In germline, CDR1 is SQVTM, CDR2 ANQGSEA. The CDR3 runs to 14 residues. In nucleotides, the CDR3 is TGCAGCGTGGCCGGGACAGGGGGCTCCTACGAGCAGTACTTC. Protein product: CSVAGTGGSYEQYF.

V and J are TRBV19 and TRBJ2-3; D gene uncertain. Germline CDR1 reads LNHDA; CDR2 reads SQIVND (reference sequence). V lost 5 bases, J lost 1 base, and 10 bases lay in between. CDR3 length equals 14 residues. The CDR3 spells CASSRSSRTDTQYF. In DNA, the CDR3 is TGTGCCAGTAGTCGTAGCAGTCGCACAGATACGCAGTATTTT.

The CDR3, as DNA: TGTGCCAGCAGCCCCGACAGGGTGGAGACCCAGTACTTC. Translating gives CASSPDRVETQYF. The gene calls are TRBV14 and TRBJ2-5; 7 positions agree with TRBD1. The CDR3 runs to 13 residues. V shed 4 bases, J shed 5 bases, and the junction held 4 bases outside the gene matches. The germline V gene encodes CDR1 SGHDN and CDR2 FVKESK. The complete variable domain, with remaining parts taken from reference TRBV14 and TRBJ2-5, reads EAGVTQFPSHSVIEKGQTVTLRCDPISGHDNLYWYRRVMGKEIKFLLHFVKESKQDESGMPNNRFLAERTGGTYSTLKVQPAELEDSGVYFCASSPDRVETQYFGPGTRLLVL.

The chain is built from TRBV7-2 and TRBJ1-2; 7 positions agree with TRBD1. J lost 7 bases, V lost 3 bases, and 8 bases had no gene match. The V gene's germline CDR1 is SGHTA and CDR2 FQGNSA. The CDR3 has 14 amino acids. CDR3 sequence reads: CASSFQGDSGGYTF. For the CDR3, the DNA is TGTGCCAGCAGCTTCCAGGGGGACTCCGGTGGCTACACCTTC.